The next 16 T cell receptor beta chains were all read from a single sample in a study of T cell repertoires in cytomegalovirus infection. TCRdb fed the reads into MiXCR, producing one record per CDR3 protein. Of nearly 450,000 distinct CDR3 sequences listed, 31% are singletons. Input material: PBMCs. Receptors were obtained from a human donor in good health (CMV status not recorded). Some clones in this sample may be carry-over from other donors' samples.

This clonotype has more than one count but fewer than ten. V and J are TRBV20-1 and TRBJ2-1; D not certain. This CDR3 is 15 amino acids long. V lost 1 base, J lost 2 bases, and 12 bases lay in between. Germline assignment: CDR1 DFQATT and CDR2 SNEGSKA (reference sequence). This chain's CDR3 is CSARVRDGTYNEQFF. CDR3 sequence (DNA): TGCAGTGCTAGAGTAAGGGATGGAACCTACAATGAGCAGTTCTTC.

The genes are TRBV4-3 and TRBJ1-2; weak D call: TRBD1 (5 bases). The CDR3 is made up of 14 amino acids. V was trimmed by 0 bases and J by 4 bases, leaving 9 bases between them. The germline V gene encodes CDR1 LGHNA and CDR2 YSLEER. The CDR3 DNA reads TGCGCCAGCAGCCAAGAGGGACGGGGCTATGGCTACACCTTC. It translates to CASSQEGRGYGYTF.

This chain connects TRBV12-3 or TRBV12-4 to TRBJ1-2; 11 positions match TRBD1. Losses at the gene ends were 2 bases for V and 8 bases for J; bases not matched to a gene: 19. The CDR3 totals 19 residues. The CDR3 loop is CASSLYPARTGQGAGGYTF. CDR3 in DNA: TGTGCCAGCAGTTTATACCCAGCTCGTACAGGACAGGGGGCCGGGGGCTACACCTTC.

The chain employs TRBV4-3 and TRBJ2-7, with D perhaps matching TRBD1 (6 bases). CDR1 and CDR2 from the germline V gene are LGHNA and YSLEER. The CDR3 covers 15 residues. V was trimmed by 0 bases and J by 3 bases, leaving 12 bases between them. CDR3 DNA: TGCGCCAGCAGCCAAGAAAAGAACAGGGTCTACGAGCAGTACTTC. Translation: CASSQEKNRVYEQYF.

This clonotype was seen a few times. This rearrangement joins TRBV6-2 or TRBV6-3 to TRBJ1-6; D is ambiguous. CDR3 length: 14 residues. The V end was cut by 2 bases, the J end by 5 bases, with 7 bases between. Germline V gene data show CDR1 as MNHEY and CDR2 as SVGEGT. CDR3 region: CASSYARDNSPLHF. CDR3 DNA sequence: TGTGCCAGCAGTTACGCGAGGGATAATTCACCCCTCCACTTT.

This chain connects TRBV19 to TRBJ1-2, with 7 bases matching TRBD1. CDR1 is LNHDA and CDR2 is SQIVND in the germline V gene (reference sequence). This CDR3 contains 15 residues. Unmatched junction bases numbered 9, after V lost 4 bases and J lost 4 bases. CDR3 region: CASSTRQGGSYGYTF. CDR3 nucleotide sequence: TGTGCCAGTAGTACCCGACAGGGAGGGAGCTATGGCTACACCTTC.

The DNA for the CDR3 is TGTGCCAGCAGCTCGAATCGACACGTTAACAATGAGCAGTTCTTC. Translated: CASSSNRHVNNEQFF. The rearrangement links TRBV7-2 to TRBJ2-1, with D unresolved. The CDR3 totals 15 residues. Trimming shortened V by 4 bases and J by 5 bases, and 15 bases separated the two germline ends. Per the germline V gene, CDR1 is SGHTA and CDR2 is FQGNSA. The complete variable domain, with remaining parts taken from reference TRBV7-2 and TRBJ2-1, reads GAGVSQSPSNKVTEKGKDVELRCDPISGHTALYWYRQSLGQGLEFLIYFQGNSAPDKSGLPSDRFSAERTGGSVSTLTIQRTQQEDSAVYLCASSSNRHVNNEQFFGPGTRLTVL.

The rearrangement uses TRBV5-1 and TRBJ2-5; 7 bases align to TRBD1. The CDR3 runs 15 residues. The V segment lost 4 bases and the J segment 1 base; nucleotides outside the gene matches: 7. Germline V gives CDR1 SGHRS, CDR2 YFSETQ. For the CDR3, the DNA is TGCGCCAGCAGCACGGGGACAGTAATCCAAGAGACCCAGTACTTC. It is translated as CASSTGTVIQETQYF.

In regard to this clonotype: Germline is not matched at one junction end, which may reflect a read error. This chain links TRBV7-2 with TRBJ2-5, with D unclear. The germline V gene has CDR1 SGHTA and CDR2 FQGNSA. The CDR3 runs 16 residues. The CDR3 region is CASSPTFQPSVETTSF. Here the CDR3 DNA reads TGTGCCAGCAGCCCAACGTTTCAGCCTTCGGTAGAGACCACGTCCTTC.

The sample holds many counts of this clonotype. The CDR3 protein is CASSSFLAGGPETQYF. CDR3 sequence (DNA): TGTGCCAGCAGCTCCTTTCTAGCGGGGGGGCCGGAGACCCAGTACTTC. The chain is built from TRBV7-8 and TRBJ2-5; 12 bases match TRBD2. Germline CDR1 SGHVS, CDR2 FQNEAQ. Trimming at V came to 4 bases and at J to 5 bases, leaving 8 bases not matched to a gene. The length of the CDR3 is 16 residues.

Only a few counts were recorded for this clonotype. The CDR3 DNA reads TGTGCCAGCAGTTACTTAACGCACCCCCTCAATGAGCAGTTCTTC. Amino acids: CASSYLTHPLNEQFF. This chain connects TRBV6-5 to TRBJ2-1; D remains ambiguous. The CDR3 sequence is 15 residues long. V lost 1 base and J 6 bases, leaving 13 bases between the germline ends. Germline V gene lookup returns CDR1 MNHEY and CDR2 SVGAGI.

This chain connects TRBV20-1 to TRBJ1-6; D perhaps matches TRBD1 (6 bases). The germline gives CDR1 DFQATT, CDR2 SNEGSKA (reference sequence). The CDR3 has 13 residues. Trimming stripped 5 bases from V and 6 bases from J, with 11 bases between. CDR3 protein: CSASQGSNSPLHF. In DNA, the CDR3 is TGCAGTGCTTCTCAGGGGTCTAATTCACCCCTCCACTTT.

This chain connects TRBV7-6 to TRBJ2-7, with TRBD1 identical over 8 bases. This CDR3 comprises 15 residues. After removal of 0 bases from V and 5 bases from J, the junction contained 6 bases not matched to a gene. Looked up from germline, CDR1 is SGHVS and CDR2 is FNYEAQ. The CDR3 DNA reads as TGTGCCAGCAGCTTAGCCCAGGGGGCCGGAGACGAGCAGTACTTC. Translation: CASSLAQGAGDEQYF. Full variable domain (outside the CDR3, taken from reference TRBV7-6 and TRBJ2-7): GAGVSQSPRYKVTKRGQDVALRCDPISGHVSLYWYRQALGQGPEFLTYFNYEAQQDKSGLPNDRFSAERPEGSISTLTIQRTEQRDSAMYRCASSLAQGAGDEQYFGPGTRLTVT.

This chain connects TRBV19 to TRBJ1-5; D not certain. V lost 4 bases, J lost 1 base, and 11 bases lay in between. The germline V gene encodes CDR1 LNHDA and CDR2 SQIVND (reference sequence). CDR3 length: 15 residues. CDR3 protein: CASSSGGWSNQPQHF. The CDR3 nucleotides read TGTGCCAGTAGTAGCGGAGGGTGGAGCAATCAGCCCCAGCATTTT.

The table lists this clonotype with many counts. The chain carries TRBV28 and TRBJ2-2; D not resolved. Per the germline V gene, CDR1 is MDHEN and CDR2 is SYDVKM. The CDR3 loop spans 15 amino acids. The V and J ends lost 7 bases and 4 bases respectively, with 16 bases between them. Here the CDR3 reads CASIQGFMITGELFF. The CDR3 DNA reads as TGTGCCAGCATACAAGGGTTCATGATCACCGGGGAGCTGTTTTTT.

The V gene is TRBV23-1, the J gene TRBJ1-5, with TRBD1 as a possible D gene (5 bases). Being an ORF, TRBV23-1 has a function that is uncertain. Trimming removed 0 bases from V and 4 bases from J, with 16 bases in between. The CDR3 sequence is 17 residues long. CDR3 in DNA: TGCGCCAGCAGTCAATCTGGGACGCATTCTAAAAATCAGCCCCAGCATTTT. Translation gives CASSQSGTHSKNQPQHF.